This T cell receptor (beta chain) is from a study of beta chain features in type 1 diabetes. Study-wide points: Moderately but significantly shorter TCRB CDR3s were found in Type 1 diabetes patients in all four CD4+ subsets. A PCR bias possibly favoring shorter templates would apply equally to patients and controls.

Sequenced material consisted of expressed TCRB transcripts (all of the isolated RNA was reverse transcribed). Read counts averaged around 3.6 million for samples of naive, central memory and regulatory T cells. TCRdb's table, derived via immunoSEQ multiplex PCR, lists solely in-frame clones and lacks some. Of a few hundred thousand clones in the sample, over 8.5% were seen once. V lost 2 bases and J 9 bases, leaving 17 bases between the germline ends. Germline CDR1 reads MDHEN; CDR2 reads SYDVKM. The CDR3 totals 14 residues. This clone was seen more than once but under ten times. Its antigen remains unknown. The purity of all sorted populations exceeded 95%.

The TCR sequence derives from a man in his thirties or forties with type 1 diabetes. The chain combines TRBV28 with TRBJ2-7; D perhaps matches TRBD1 (5 bases). Source material: central memory CD4+ T cells from blood. The CDR3 region is CASSLVSQGIVQYF. The CDR3 DNA reads as TGTGCCAGCAGTTTAGTATCCCAGGGAATTGTGCAGTACTTC.